The clone carrying this T cell receptor (beta chain) was recorded at least ten times. The data are from a study of CD8+ T cells in alopecia areata. In each case, RNA was isolated and then reverse transcribed into cDNA as the sequencing template. TCRdb keeps only in-frame clones here, not all; method: immunoSEQ multiplex PCR. Seen here are 150,000 to 190,000 clones, 40% to 65% observed once, and the top ten hold roughly 19%. The CDR3 length is 15 residues. Trimming removed 4 bases at V and 0 bases at J, with 13 bases between. From germline, CDR1 is LNHDA and CDR2 SQIVND (reference sequence). The genes are TRBV19 and TRBJ2-7; D perhaps matches TRBD2 (6 bases). The receptor comes from a human donor with alopecia areata. Sample: CD8+ T cells sorted from blood, taken at week 0. The CDR3 DNA reads as TGTGCCAGTAGTACCCTTGAGGGACTCTCCTACGAGCAGTACTTC. It codes for CASSTLEGLSYEQYF. Drawing the rest from reference TRBV19 and TRBJ2-7, the complete variable domain is DGGITQSPKYLFRKEGQNVTLSCEQNLNHDAMYWYRQDPGQGLRLIYYSQIVNDFQKGDIAEGYSVSREKKESFPLTVTSAQKNPTAFYLCASSTLEGLSYEQYFGPGTRLTVT.